These 23 T cell receptor beta chains originate from one sample sequenced in a study of control samples from healthy donors and cancer patients. Clones were sequenced by immunoSEQ multiplex PCR, and TCRdb holds only the in-frame ones, with some missing. The repertoire holds 110,000 or so clones, with around nine tenths as singletons. Sequencing input: blood. The origin of the receptors is a man aged 25-45 years in good health.

The rearrangement links TRBV10-3 to TRBJ1-2, with TRBD1 identical over 10 bases. Trimming took 1 base from V and 6 from J; bases not matched to a gene: 8. CDR1 and CDR2 from the germline V gene are ENHRY and SYGVKD. CDR3 length: 16 amino acids. CDR3: CAISELIFGQGDGYTF. CDR3 sequence (DNA): TGTGCCATCAGTGAGTTGATATTCGGACAGGGGGATGGCTACACCTTC.

V and J are TRBV7-9 and TRBJ1-2; D call uncertain. This CDR3 spans 15 amino acids. Germline CDR1 reads SEHNR; CDR2 reads FQNEAQ (reference sequence). Trimming pared 4 bases from V and 2 bases from J, leaving 14 bases between. CDR3 nucleotide sequence: TGTGCCAGCAGCTACTCCCAGGCCTCCAACTATGGCTACACCTTC. Its protein is CASSYSQASNYGYTF.

The chain combines TRBV27 with TRBJ1-5; a weak D match, TRBD1 (6 bases). The CDR3 spans 15 residues. V was cut by 4 bases and J by 1 base, with 11 bases left in between. Germline values: CDR1 MNHEY, CDR2 SMNVEV (reference sequence). CDR3 DNA: TGTGCCAGCAGTTCCCGCCAGGGGAGCAATCAGCCCCAGCATTTT. Translated: CASSSRQGSNQPQHF.

The CDR3 DNA reads TGCGCCAGCAGCCCCGGGACATTAGGATCACCCCTCCACTTT. Translation: CASSPGTLGSPLHF. V usage is TRBV10-1 and J usage is TRBJ1-6; perhaps TRBD1 as D (6 bases). CDR3 length: 14 amino acids. Germline CDR1 WNHNN, CDR2 SYGVQD (reference sequence). The V end lost 6 bases, the J end lost 10 bases, and 16 bases lay between the germline ends.

As DNA, the CDR3 is TGTGCCAGTAGGCCTCCGGGGGCCGCCGAAAAACTGTTTTTT. It translates to CASRPPGAAEKLFF. This chain joins TRBV19 and TRBJ1-4, with a tentative D call TRBD1 (6 bases). From germline, CDR1 is LNHDA and CDR2 SQIVND (reference sequence). This CDR3 contains 14 residues. Trimming shortened V by 6 bases and J by 8 bases, and 16 bases separated the two germline ends.

The V gene is TRBV5-1, the J gene TRBJ2-5; TRBD2 is a possible D gene (6 bases). CDR1 and CDR2 (germline): SGHRS, YFSETQ. The CDR3 consists of 15 residues. V dropped 0 bases and J dropped 5 bases, with 14 bases sitting between them. This chain's CDR3 is CASSLDSIAGETQYF. CDR3 DNA sequence: TGCGCCAGCAGCTTGGACAGCATCGCGGGGGAGACCCAGTACTTC.

This clone was seen a single time. It is unclear where the CDR3 begins or ends on the DNA, so no DNA is shown, and the CDR3 is as TCRdb lists it. This chain connects TRBV6-1 to TRBJ1-2. The CDR3 region is 14 residues in length, termini included. CDR1 is MNHNS and CDR2 is SASEGT in the germline V gene. The CDR3 here is CASSEAVGVGGGTF.

The rearrangement links TRBV9 to TRBJ2-1; possibly TRBD1 or TRBD2 for D (5 bases each). V lost 0 bases to trimming and J lost 1 base, with 8 bases between them. The CDR3 runs to 15 residues. Germline loops: CDR1 SGDLS, CDR2 YYNGEE. DNA of the CDR3: TGTGCCAGCAGCGTAGGAGGGGCTTCCTACAATGAGCAGTTCTTC. It is translated as CASSVGGASYNEQFF. Drawing the rest from reference TRBV9 and TRBJ2-1, the complete variable domain is DSGVTQTPKHLITATGQRVTLRCSPRSGDLSVYWYQQSLDQGLQFLIQYYNGEERAKGNILERFSAQQFPDLHSELNLSSLELGDSALYFCASSVGGASYNEQFFGPGTRLTVL.

This chain's CDR3 is CASSSIAGARADTQYF. In nucleotides, the CDR3 is TGTGCCAGCAGTTCCATAGCGGGGGCGCGGGCAGATACGCAGTATTTT. The chain carries TRBV3-1 (or the pseudogene TRBV3-2) and TRBJ2-3; 9 bases match TRBD2. Germline assignment: CDR1 LGHDT and CDR2 YNNKEL (reference sequence). CDR3 size: 16 residues. V was pared by 6 bases and J by 4 bases, with 11 bases of the junction left unmatched.

The rearrangement joins TRBV9 to TRBJ1-5; TRBD1 might be the D (5 bases). Germline V gene lookup returns CDR1 SGDLS and CDR2 YYNGEE. V was cut by 0 bases and J by 9 bases, with 7 bases left in between. The CDR3 runs to 12 residues. The CDR3: CASSVDGGPQHF. DNA of the CDR3: TGTGCCAGCAGCGTAGACGGGGGGCCCCAGCATTTT.

The CDR3 bases are TGTGCCAGCAGCTGGGCCTTCGGGACTAGCGGGGCCCACTACGAGCAGTACGTC. Its protein product is CASSWAFGTSGAHYEQYV. This rearrangement joins TRBV11-2 to TRBJ2-7; TRBD2 agrees at 13 bases. V lost 4 bases and J lost 3; bases outside the gene matches: 12. Germline V gene data show CDR1 as SGHAT and CDR2 as FQNNGV. The CDR3 is 18 amino acids.

The genes are TRBV4-1 and TRBJ1-2; weak D call: TRBD1 (6 bases). Trimming removed 1 base at V and 3 bases at J, with 18 bases between. Germline V gives CDR1 MGHRA, CDR2 YSYEKL. The CDR3 is made up of 17 amino acids. In DNA, the CDR3 is TGCGCCAGCAGCCAAGGCCGTTCGACAGGACCCCACTATGGCTACACCTTC. It translates to CASSQGRSTGPHYGYTF.

This clone was recorded only once. The chain employs TRBV4-2 and TRBJ2-5, with D maybe TRBD2 (5 bases). CDR1 LGHNA and CDR2 YNFKEQ come from the germline V gene. The CDR3 length is 14 residues. Trimming left V 4 bases short and J 2 bases short, with 11 bases between. DNA of the CDR3: TGTGCCAGCAGCCTGGGAGCGGAGCAAGAGACCCAGTACTTC. The encoded protein is CASSLGAEQETQYF.

The CDR3 DNA follows: TGTGCCAGCAGCCAAGACACTAGCGGGGGGGCAAAAACCTACAATGAGCAGTTCTTC. Amino acids: CASSQDTSGGAKTYNEQFF. The genes are TRBV4-2 and TRBJ2-1; the match to TRBD2 covers 13 bases. From germline, CDR1 is LGHNA and CDR2 YNFKEQ. V shed 0 bases, J shed 2 bases, and the junction held 7 bases outside the gene matches. The CDR3 is 19 residues long.

The rearrangement uses TRBV12-5 and TRBJ2-4; D uncertain. V was trimmed by 1 base and J by 3 bases, leaving 10 bases between them. The CDR3 runs to 15 residues. Germline loops: CDR1 LGHNT, CDR2 FRNRAP. DNA of the CDR3: TGTGCTAGTGGTTTGGCTGGCTTAGGCAAAAACATTCAGTACTTC. It yields the protein CASGLAGLGKNIQYF.

The J gene is TRBJ2-3, the V gene TRBV29-1, with D perhaps being TRBD1 or TRBD2 (5 bases each). The CDR3 totals 13 residues. V dropped 7 bases and J dropped 1 base, with 12 bases sitting between them. CDR1 is SQVTM and CDR2 is ANQGSEA in the germline V gene. CDR3 coding DNA: TGCAGCGCCGAATTGGGGGGCACAGATACGCAGTATTTT. Translation: CSAELGGTDTQYF.

The chain recombines TRBV14 with TRBJ1-4; D unresolved. Per the germline V gene, CDR1 is SGHDN and CDR2 is FVKESK. V was trimmed by 4 bases and J by 3 bases, leaving 12 bases between them. The CDR3 spans 15 residues. In DNA, the CDR3 is TGTGCCAGCAGCCCAAGTCAGCGCGCTAATGAAAAACTGTTTTTT. Its translation: CASSPSQRANEKLFF.

The rearrangement links TRBV6-5 to TRBJ1-3, with D possibly TRBD1 on 6 matching bases. Germline CDR1 reads MNHEY; CDR2 reads SVGAGI. V lost 6 bases to trimming and J lost 0 bases, with 12 bases between them. There are 15 residues in the CDR3. CDR3 DNA sequence: TGTGCCAGCAGAGCAGGGGAACTCTCTGGAAACACCATATATTTT. Translation: CASRAGELSGNTIYF.

The chain employs TRBV6-5 and TRBJ1-1; D gene unclear. This CDR3 spans 13 amino acids. Germline values: CDR1 MNHEY, CDR2 SVGAGI. Trimming removed 5 bases from V and 1 base from J, with 8 bases in between. CDR3 amino acids: CASSTQKNTEAFF. For the CDR3, the DNA is TGTGCCAGCAGTACACAAAAGAACACTGAAGCTTTCTTT.

This clone was recorded only once. V and J are TRBV11-3 and TRBJ2-3; 7 bases map to TRBD1. The V and J ends lost 6 bases and 1 base, in that order; junction bases with no gene match: 7. The CDR3 has 15 residues. Germline lookup yields CDR1 SGHNT and CDR2 YENEEA. The CDR3, as DNA: TGTGCCAGCAGTAAAGGGGGCGCGGGCACAGATACGCAGTATTTT. This sequence encodes CASSKGGAGTDTQYF. Together with reference TRBV11-3 and TRBJ2-3, the CDR3 gives the full variable domain: EAGVVQSPRYKIIEKKQPVAFWCNPISGHNTLYWYLQNLGQGPELLIRYENEEAVDDSQLPKDRFSAERLKGVDSTLKIQPAELGDSAVYLCASSKGGAGTDTQYFGPGTRLTVL.

The rearrangement links TRBV7-9 to TRBJ1-1; 7 nucleotides match TRBD1. The CDR3 is 15 amino acids. With V trimmed by 2 bases and J by 1 base, 4 bases remained unmatched. CDR1 and CDR2 from the germline V gene are SEHNR and FQNEAQ (reference sequence). CDR3 loop: CASSLSQGRNTEAFF. In nucleotides, the CDR3 is TGTGCCAGCAGCTTATCACAGGGGAGGAACACTGAAGCTTTCTTT.

The chain employs TRBV27 and TRBJ2-1; D possibly corresponds to TRBD2 (6 bases). V gave up 2 bases and J gave up 9 bases, with 14 bases separating them. The CDR3 is 14 amino acids. CDR1 and CDR2 (germline): MNHEY, SMNVEV (reference sequence). The CDR3, as DNA: TGTGCCAGCAGTTTAAATCGTGGGGGGAGTGAGCAGTTCTTC. This codes for CASSLNRGGSEQFF.

The V gene is TRBV7-3, the J gene TRBJ1-2; D is ambiguous. Trimming pared 6 bases from V and 7 bases from J, leaving 12 bases between. This CDR3 has 12 amino acids. Germline lookup yields CDR1 SGHTA and CDR2 FQGTGA. The CDR3 DNA follows: TGTGCCAGCAGTCTAAGCGGGGTTGGCTACACCTTC. This sequence encodes CASSLSGVGYTF.